Following are 20 T cell receptor beta chains from one sample sequenced in a study of blood T cell repertoires in COVID-19. The repertoire was sequenced with immunoSEQ multiplex PCR; TCRdb's copy has only in-frame clones and lacks some. The data show about 110,000 clones, with 75% to 80% seen just once and 16% held by the top ten. The sequencing input was peripheral blood. These receptors were taken from a woman aged 80 or over with active or convalescent COVID-19.

CDR3 bases: TGTGCCAGCAGCCCAGGAGGTAGCGGGACCTACAATGAGCAGTTCTTC. The encoded protein is CASSPGGSGTYNEQFF. This rearrangement joins TRBV11-3 to TRBJ2-1, with 8 bases identical to TRBD2. The V segment lost 5 bases and the J segment 2 bases; nucleotides outside the gene matches: 8. The germline V gene encodes CDR1 SGHNT and CDR2 YENEEA. The CDR3 loop spans 16 amino acids.

The V and J genes are TRBV6-5 and TRBJ2-3, with 7 positions matching TRBD1. The V gene end was trimmed by 7 bases and the J gene end by 1 base; junction bases not matched to a gene: 8. Germline CDR1 is MNHEY and CDR2 is SVGAGI. There are 15 residues in the CDR3. CDR3 sequence reads: CASTRSGTGTDTQYF. The CDR3 DNA reads TGTGCCAGCACCCGAAGTGGGACAGGCACAGATACGCAGTATTTT.

This clone has a single count. The genes are TRBV10-3 and TRBJ1-5; 10 bases are a match to TRBD1. Germline assignment: CDR1 ENHRY and CDR2 SYGVKD. V lost 6 bases and J lost 7; bases outside the gene matches: 9. This CDR3 region has 15 residues. The CDR3 sequence is CAIRSGTGDLQPQHF. CDR3 DNA sequence: TGTGCCATCAGGTCCGGGACAGGGGATCTCCAGCCCCAGCATTTT.

This clone has just one count. The chain links TRBV19 to TRBJ2-7, with 10 bases that match TRBD2. V dropped 1 base and J dropped 0; count of bases not matched to a gene: 3. CDR3 size: 16 residues. Germline CDR1 is LNHDA and CDR2 is SQIVND (reference sequence). CDR3 sequence reads: CASSIGTSGNSYEQYF. The CDR3 nucleotides read TGTGCCAGTAGTATAGGGACTAGCGGAAACTCCTACGAGCAGTACTTC.

CDR3 in DNA: TGTGCCAGCAGCTTAGACATGGGTGAGCAGTTCTTC. It encodes CASSLDMGEQFF. The V gene is TRBV7-3, the J gene TRBJ2-1; no clear D. The CDR3 has 12 amino acids. Germline V gene lookup returns CDR1 SGHTA and CDR2 FQGTGA. Trimming pared 2 bases from V and 9 bases from J, leaving 8 bases between. The entire variable domain, with the rest obtained from reference TRBV7-3 and TRBJ2-1, is as follows: GAGVSQTPSNKVTEKGKYVELRCDPISGHTALYWYRQSLGQGPEFLIYFQGTGAADDSGLPNDRFFAVRPEGSVSTLKIQRTERGDSAVYLCASSLDMGEQFFGPGTRLTVL.

This clone was seen ten or more times. The chain links TRBV5-1 to TRBJ2-3, with D perhaps matching TRBD2 (6 bases). Trimming cost V 4 bases and J 2 bases, with 20 bases left between them. The CDR3 contains 17 residues. Germline CDR1 is SGHRS and CDR2 is YFSETQ. For the CDR3, the DNA is TGCGCCAGCAGCCCCCGGGGGACCGGGAGAGACACAGATACGCAGTATTTT. As protein: CASSPRGTGRDTDTQYF.

This chain joins TRBV4-1 and TRBJ2-7, with 7 bases identical to TRBD2. Germline loops: CDR1 MGHRA, CDR2 YSYEKL. Trimming cost V 1 base and J 3 bases; bases outside gene matches: 6. This CDR3 contains 15 residues. The CDR3 DNA sequence: TGCGCCAGCAGCCAAGCCGGGAGGAGCCACTACGAGCAGTACTTC. Translated: CASSQAGRSHYEQYF.

The rearrangement links TRBV6-1 to TRBJ1-4, with D unclear. V shed 3 bases and J shed 6 bases, with 17 bases lying between them. Germline V gene sequence: CDR1 MNHNS, CDR2 SASEGT. The CDR3 sequence is 16 residues long. CDR3 nucleotides: TGTGCCAGCAGTGACTTCCCCGGACGCGGGGATGAAAAACTGTTTTTT. Translated, it gives CASSDFPGRGDEKLFF.

The chain carries TRBV18 and TRBJ2-5, with 12 positions matching TRBD1. The V segment lost 5 bases and the J segment 5 bases; nucleotides outside the gene matches: 6. The CDR3 runs 15 residues. Germline CDR1 and CDR2: KGHSH and LQKENI. This CDR3 reads CASSTGTGGEETQYF. The DNA for the CDR3 is TGTGCCAGCTCAACGGGGACAGGGGGCGAGGAGACCCAGTACTTC.

The chain has TRBV12-1 and TRBJ2-5; TRBD2 reflects the table's D call only, with no check against the DNA. TRBV12-1 is deemed a pseudogene. This CDR3 region has 13 residues. CDR3 bases: TGTGCCAGCAGTACTAGCGCCCAAGAGACCCAGTACTTC. Its translation is CASSTSAQETQYF.

The chain links TRBV7-6 to TRBJ2-1, with 12 bases aligning to TRBD2. V was pared by 7 bases and J by 5 bases, with 3 bases of the junction left unmatched. Germline CDR1 and CDR2: SGHVS and FNYEAQ. This CDR3 is 14 amino acids long. CDR3: CASTRLAGDNEQFF. CDR3 bases: TGTGCCAGCACGCGACTAGCGGGAGACAATGAGCAGTTCTTC.

The gene calls are TRBV18 and TRBJ2-4, with 11 bases that match TRBD1. Losses at the gene ends were 6 bases for V and 9 bases for J; bases not matched to a gene: 10. There are 15 residues in the CDR3. Germline V CDR1 and CDR2: KGHSH, LQKENI. DNA for the CDR3: TGTGCCAGCTCCCAAACCGGGACAGGGGGTGTCATTCAGTACTTC. The encoded protein is CASSQTGTGGVIQYF. The variable domain in full, completed from reference TRBV18 and TRBJ2-4, reads NAGVMQNPRHLVRRRGQEARLRCSPMKGHSHVYWYRQLPEEGLKFMVYLQKENIIDESGMPKERFSAEFPKEGPSILRIQQVVRGDSAAYFCASSQTGTGGVIQYFGAGTRLSVL.

The rearrangement uses TRBV6-5 and TRBJ2-7, with 11 positions matching TRBD2. CDR1 is MNHEY and CDR2 is SVGAGI in the germline V gene. J lost 7 bases, V lost 7 bases, and 12 bases had no gene match. The CDR3 is 15 amino acids. The CDR3 protein is CASKNVLAGAREQYF. The DNA of the CDR3 is TGTGCCAGCAAAAATGTACTAGCGGGAGCGCGAGAGCAGTACTTC.

This clone was detected once. This chain uses TRBV19 with TRBJ1-1, with 8 bases matching TRBD1. J gave up 7 bases and V 0 bases, and 4 bases lay outside the gene matches. The CDR3 loop spans 14 amino acids. Germline CDR1 reads LNHDA; CDR2 reads SQIVND (reference sequence). The CDR3 bases are TGTGCCAGTAGTATAGACCCGGACAGGGATGAAGCTTTCTTT. Amino acids: CASSIDPDRDEAFF.

The CDR3 loop reads CASSQGEGGFNSPLHF. The DNA for the CDR3 is TGCGCCAGCAGCCAAGGTGAAGGGGGATTTAATTCACCCCTCCACTTT. This chain uses TRBV4-1 with TRBJ1-6; possible D gene TRBD1, 6 bases. Per the germline V gene, CDR1 is MGHRA and CDR2 is YSYEKL. V was clipped by 1 base and J by 6 bases, with 13 bases between them. The CDR3 loop spans 16 amino acids.

This chain joins TRBV19 and TRBJ1-2; 9 nucleotides match TRBD1. The CDR3 is 15 amino acids. The J segment lost 4 bases and the V segment lost 7 bases, leaving 10 bases of the junction unmatched. Germline loops: CDR1 LNHDA, CDR2 SQIVND (reference sequence). CDR3 sequence reads: CASTPRTGDSYGYTF. Written as DNA, the CDR3 is TGTGCCAGTACCCCCCGGACAGGGGATAGCTATGGCTACACCTTC.

This clone has a handful of counts. This chain connects TRBV5-4 to TRBJ2-7; 12 positions agree with TRBD2. The CDR3 sequence is 15 residues long. Germline CDR1 is SGHNT and CDR2 is YYREEE (reference sequence). Trimming at V came to 3 bases and at J to 2 bases, leaving 3 bases not matched to a gene. CDR3 sequence reads: CASSSRLAGAYEQYF. The DNA of the CDR3 is TGTGCCAGCAGCTCTAGACTAGCGGGGGCCTACGAGCAGTACTTC.

This clone was detected only once. The chain is built from TRBV9 and TRBJ1-3, with D unclear. The CDR3 spans 14 residues. The V gene lost 1 base and the J gene lost 2 bases, with 7 bases spanning the gap. Per the germline V gene, CDR1 is SGDLS and CDR2 is YYNGEE. The DNA for the CDR3 is TGTGCCAGCAGCGTATCCGGGACTGGAAACACCATATATTTT. Protein: CASSVSGTGNTIYF.

This clone was counted once. The V and J genes are TRBV11-3 and TRBJ2-5; a weak D match, TRBD2 (6 bases). Per the germline V gene, CDR1 is SGHNT and CDR2 is YENEEA. V was pared by 4 bases and J by 3 bases, with 9 bases between. The CDR3 covers 13 residues. The CDR3 sequence: CASSSSGEETQYF. The CDR3 region has the DNA TGTGCCAGCAGCTCATCGGGGGAAGAGACCCAGTACTTC.

This clone was detected ten times or more. The chain combines TRBV30 with TRBJ2-2; D unclear. The germline V gene encodes CDR1 GTSNPN and CDR2 SVGIG (reference sequence). This CDR3 spans 14 amino acids. Trimming cost V 4 bases and J 4 bases, with 13 bases left between them. This CDR3 is CAWTRGGFTGELFF. For the CDR3, the DNA is TGTGCCTGGACTAGAGGTGGTTTCACCGGGGAGCTGTTTTTT.